This TCR beta chain is from a study of T cell responses to AZD1222 COVID-19 vaccine. Trimming removed 4 bases at V and 6 bases at J, with 13 bases between. CDR3 size: 14 residues. Per the germline V gene, CDR1 is SGHRS and CDR2 is YFSETQ. Clones were read by immunoSEQ multiplex PCR, and TCRdb kept only the in-frame ones, dropping some. The sample shows about 120,000 clones, around nine tenths of them seen only once. This clonotype originated in an adult in good health. The V gene is TRBV5-1, the J gene TRBJ1-4; no clear D. This material consisted of peripheral blood, taken on day 0 of AZD1222 vaccination. The CDR3 reads CASSLQERDEKLFF. CDR3 nucleotides: TGCGCCAGCAGCCTCCAAGAGAGGGATGAAAAACTGTTTTTT.